What follows are 4 T cell receptor beta chains derived from one specimen sequenced in a study of radiotherapy plus CTLA-4 blockade in lung cancer (dated by TCRdb to 2016 to 2018). Library preparation employed the immunoSEQ multiplex PCR assay. Here the immuneACCESS table is served through TCRdb, limited to in-frame sequences with V and J called. Missing clones are a known gap in these copies; in checked studies unresolved V genes cover under half, and the rest lacks a known reason. The sample table contains tens of thousands of clones; only one count was recorded for 75% to 85% of them. The ten largest clones capture 4% of the sample. The sample here was peripheral blood, taken from a patient treated with radiotherapy plus ipilimumab. The receptors come from a human donor with non-small cell lung cancer who had a partial response to radiotherapy plus ipilimumab.

The V call is TRBV7-2, the J call TRBJ2-1; 13 bases are shared with TRBD2. There are 15 residues in the CDR3. Trimming at V came to 1 base and at J to 9 bases, leaving 3 bases not matched to a gene. Per germline, CDR1 SGHTA and CDR2 FQGNSA. CDR3 in amino acids: CASSLGLAGGPEQFF. The CDR3 DNA follows: TGTGCCAGCAGCTTAGGACTAGCGGGGGGTCCTGAGCAGTTCTTC. Filled out from reference TRBV7-2 and TRBJ2-1, the complete variable domain reads GAGVSQSPSNKVTEKGKDVELRCDPISGHTALYWYRQSLGQGLEFLIYFQGNSAPDKSGLPSDRFSAERTGGSVSTLTIQRTQQEDSAVYLCASSLGLAGGPEQFFGPGTRLTVL.

This chain joins TRBV27 and TRBJ2-2, with D unclear. V was cut by 5 bases and J by 0 bases, with 19 bases left in between. This CDR3 comprises 18 residues. CDR1 is MNHEY, CDR2 SMNVEV, per germline (reference sequence). CDR3 protein: CASSKSTGGSANTGELFF. The CDR3 nucleotides read TGTGCCAGCAGTAAATCGACTGGCGGCTCGGCGAACACCGGGGAGCTGTTTTTT.

The V call is TRBV6-5, the J call TRBJ1-5, with a possible D match to TRBD1 (5 bases). The length of the CDR3 is 15 residues. The V end was cut by 6 bases, the J end by 2 bases, with 14 bases between. Germline assignment: CDR1 MNHEY and CDR2 SVGAGI. The CDR3 here is CASRRQSLGNQPQHF. CDR3 DNA sequence: TGTGCCAGCAGACGACAGTCACTGGGCAATCAGCCCCAGCATTTT.

CDR3 in amino acids: CASTPGLVGSNYGYTF. CDR3 sequence (DNA): TGCGCCAGCACCCCCGGTCTGGTCGGGTCTAACTATGGCTACACCTTC. The chain is built from TRBV5-1 and TRBJ1-2; no firm D call. The V end lost 6 bases, the J end lost 0 bases, and 18 bases lay between the germline ends. CDR1 is SGHRS and CDR2 is YFSETQ in the germline V gene. There are 16 residues in the CDR3.